The 3 T cell receptor beta chains presented below share a single source sample, sequenced in a study of T cells after yellow fever vaccination. TCRdb processed the 5' RACE reads anew with MiXCR; each CDR3 protein has one entry. The sample comprises 200,000 to 250,000 distinct CDR3 sequences, 3.2% of which are singletons, and less than 3.5% rests with the top ten. The input for sequencing was CD4+ T cells sorted from PBMCs, taken 10 days after the yellow fever booster vaccination. These receptors all stem from a man younger than 30 who received the YFV17D yellow fever vaccine.

In this sample, this clonotype turned up many times. The chain uses TRBV20-1 and TRBJ1-1, with a possible D match to TRBD1 (5 bases). The V and J ends lost 3 bases and 4 bases respectively, with 21 bases between them. CDR3 length equals 16 residues. Germline V gene lookup returns CDR1 DFQATT and CDR2 SNEGSKA (reference sequence). CDR3 residues: CSARGFTGGRGTEAFF. CDR3 bases: TGCAGTGCTAGGGGCTTTACCGGGGGACGTGGCACTGAAGCTTTCTTT.

This clonotype was recorded at least ten times. This chain links TRBV15 with TRBJ2-3; D ambiguous. Germline CDR1 reads LNHNV; CDR2 reads YYDKDF (reference sequence). The CDR3 covers 13 residues. V gave up 0 bases and J gave up 10 bases, with 11 bases separating them. The CDR3 spells CATSRDPAGAQYF. The CDR3 DNA sequence: TGTGCCACCAGCAGAGATCCCGCTGGAGCGCAGTATTTT.

This clonotype was detected ten times or more. The genes are TRBV20-1 and TRBJ2-3; 7 bases line up with TRBD2. With 1 base clipped from V and 1 base from J, the junction kept 8 bases outside the gene matches. The CDR3 is 16 amino acids. Germline V gene data show CDR1 as DFQATT and CDR2 as SNEGSKA (reference sequence). The DNA for the CDR3 is TGCAGTGCTAGAGGGGACCCTAGCGGTCGCACAGATACGCAGTATTTT. It codes for CSARGDPSGRTDTQYF.